The 10 T cell receptor beta chains below all came from one sample that was sequenced in a study of cytomegalovirus exposure and HLA in healthy donors. PCR used 60 Vbeta primers and 13 Jbeta primers. Repertoires were generated with immunoSEQ multiplex PCR, while TCRdb's copy carries only in-frame clones and drops some. The sample includes 150,000 to 200,000 clones, about 85% of them seen just once. The sequencing sample was made of PBMCs. The receptors derive from a male donor in good health and CMV-seropositive.

The chain uses TRBV30 and TRBJ2-5; the D is unclear. Trimming took off 4 bases at V and 1 base at J, with 13 bases between the two ends. The CDR3 covers 14 residues. Germline V gives CDR1 GTSNPN, CDR2 SVGIG (reference sequence). The CDR3 nucleotides are TGTGCCTGGATAGGTCTAAGCGCCCAAGAGACCCAGTACTTC. As protein: CAWIGLSAQETQYF. The variable domain in full, completed from reference TRBV30 and TRBJ2-5, reads SQTIHQWPATLVQPVGSPLSLECTVEGTSNPNLYWYRQAAGRGLQLLFYSVGIGQISSEVPQNLSASRPQDRQFILSSKKLLLSDSGFYLCAWIGLSAQETQYFGPGTRLLVL.

The chain couples TRBV7-9 to TRBJ2-7, with TRBD2 matching over 14 bases. The CDR3 runs to 16 residues. Germline lookup yields CDR1 SEHNR and CDR2 FQNEAQ (reference sequence). V lost 8 bases, J lost 5 bases, and 11 bases stayed unmatched. The CDR3 bases are TGTGCCAGCGCGACGGGACTAGCGGGAGCGGGGGACGAGCAGTACTTC. Translating gives CASATGLAGAGDEQYF. The entire variable domain, with the rest obtained from reference TRBV7-9 and TRBJ2-7, is as follows: DTGVSQNPRHKITKRGQNVTFRCDPISEHNRLYWYRQTLGQGPEFLTYFQNEAQLEKSRLLSDRFSAERPKGSFSTLEIQRTEQGDSAMYLCASATGLAGAGDEQYFGPGTRLTVT.

This chain connects TRBV27 to TRBJ1-1; D call uncertain. Trimming took off 6 bases at V and 0 bases at J, with 17 bases between the two ends. The CDR3 runs 16 residues. Germline loops: CDR1 MNHEY, CDR2 SMNVEV (reference sequence). CDR3 sequence: CASSLNIGVMNTEAFF. The CDR3 nucleotides are TGTGCCAGCAGCCTAAACATCGGGGTCATGAACACTGAAGCTTTCTTT.

This chain connects TRBV11-1 to TRBJ1-4, with TRBD1 identical over 7 bases. Germline CDR1 reads SGHAT; CDR2 reads FQDESV (reference sequence). Trimming removed 5 bases from V and 8 bases from J; junction bases left unmatched: 14. The CDR3 sequence is 16 residues long. The CDR3 bases are TGTGCCAGCAGCGCAGCCGCCGGGACAGTGTTGGAAAAACTGTTTTTT. This encodes CASSAAAGTVLEKLFF. The full variable domain, rest sourced from reference TRBV11-1 and TRBJ1-4, is EAEVAQSPRYKITEKSQAVAFWCDPISGHATLYWYRQILGQGPELLVQFQDESVVDDSQLPKDRFSAERLKGVDSTLKIQPAELGDSAMYLCASSAAAGTVLEKLFFGSGTQLSVL.

The chain carries TRBV6-4 and TRBJ2-3, with 9 bases that match TRBD1. V dropped 8 bases and J dropped 5; count of bases not matched to a gene: 5. From germline, CDR1 is MRHNA and CDR2 SNTAGT. The CDR3 sequence is 13 residues long. The CDR3 sequence is CASRDRVGDTQYF. The CDR3, as DNA: TGTGCCAGCCGGGACAGGGTGGGAGATACGCAGTATTTT.

J is TRBJ1-3 and V is TRBV19; no definite D call. The CDR3 runs 15 residues. Germline CDR1 reads LNHDA; CDR2 reads SQIVND (reference sequence). V lost 3 bases, J lost 0 bases, and 9 bases lay in between. DNA of the CDR3: TGTGCCAGTAGTATGATGCGGGGCTCTGGAAACACCATATATTTT. Residues: CASSMMRGSGNTIYF.

The chain links TRBV28 to TRBJ2-1, with D possibly being TRBD1 (5 bases). The CDR3 is 16 amino acids. V was trimmed by 4 bases and J by 0 bases, leaving 13 bases between them. Per germline, CDR1 MDHEN and CDR2 SYDVKM. CDR3 DNA: TGTGCCAGCAGTTCCGCGGACACCTACTCCTACAATGAGCAGTTCTTC. Amino acid sequence: CASSSADTYSYNEQFF.

The chain combines TRBV20-1 with TRBJ1-2; no firm D call. The V gene's germline CDR1 is DFQATT and CDR2 SNEGSKA (reference sequence). This CDR3 contains 11 residues. V lost 3 bases, J lost 3 bases, and 5 bases lay in between. CDR3 bases: TGCAGTGCTAGGTCTGACTATGGCTACACCTTC. Protein sequence: CSARSDYGYTF.

A few counts support this clone. The chain links TRBV27 to TRBJ2-7, with 8 bases identical to TRBD2. CDR1 is MNHEY, CDR2 SMNVEV, per germline (reference sequence). The CDR3 runs to 14 residues. V was pared by 2 bases and J by 7 bases, with 7 bases of the junction left unmatched. CDR3 region: CASSLKRGSFEQYF. Here the CDR3 DNA reads TGTGCCAGCAGTTTAAAGCGGGGGAGCTTTGAGCAGTACTTC.

This sequence joins TRBV6-5 and TRBJ1-2; unclear D gene. V was shortened by 6 bases and J by 6 bases, with 14 bases between the two germline ends. This CDR3 is built from 13 residues. Germline CDR1 reads MNHEY; CDR2 reads SVGAGI. The CDR3 here is CASSPDSRHGYTF. CDR3 in DNA: TGTGCCAGCAGCCCAGACTCGAGGCATGGCTACACCTTC.